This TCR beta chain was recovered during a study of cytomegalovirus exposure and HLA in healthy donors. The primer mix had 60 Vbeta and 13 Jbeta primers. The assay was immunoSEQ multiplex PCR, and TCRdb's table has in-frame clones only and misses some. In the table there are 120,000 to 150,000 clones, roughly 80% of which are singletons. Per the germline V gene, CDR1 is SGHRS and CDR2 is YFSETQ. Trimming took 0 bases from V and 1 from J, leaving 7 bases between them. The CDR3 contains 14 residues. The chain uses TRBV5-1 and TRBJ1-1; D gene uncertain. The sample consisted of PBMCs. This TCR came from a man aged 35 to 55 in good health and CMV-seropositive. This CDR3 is CASSLDYGNTEAFF. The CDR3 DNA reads TGCGCCAGCAGCTTGGATTACGGGAACACTGAAGCTTTCTTT.